The present T cell receptor (beta chain) was sequenced within a study of regulatory T cells in long-lasting Graves disease. As for the study in general: Persistent Graves' disease meant over 5 years of antithyroid drugs with positive TSH receptor antibodies.

Time point in this sample: persistent/refractory GD, antithyroid drugs over 5 years with positive TRAb. PBMC-extracted RNA yielded the TCR library. Peripheral blood, at 8.5 to 9 milliliters, went into EDTA tubes. The V end lost 9 bases, the J end lost 1 base, and 13 bases lay between the germline ends. The CDR3 spans 13 residues. This clonotype is labeled medium-sized. To make TCR beta libraries, researchers used iRepertoire HTBI primers and Arm-PCR of CDR3 regions. Original analysis: Sample data revealed approximately 62 TRBV and 12 to 15 TRBJ segments. TCRdb called the multiplex PCR reads again in MiXCR, with one record for every CDR3 protein. In this record, the V and J calls reflect TCRdb's handling and not the investigators' own analysis. There are 360,000 or so distinct CDR3 sequences in the sample; approximately 23% occur only once, and roughly a quarter lies in the top ten.

The origin of this receptor is a woman in her thirties or forties with Graves disease. Sequences were derived from peripheral blood mononuclear cells (PBMCs), sampled when the disease was refractory, from a patient treated with antithyroid drugs. V is TRBV12-3 or TRBV12-4 and J is TRBJ2-7; TRBD1 is a possible D gene (7 bases). CDR3 protein: CASAGQNSYEQYF. The DNA for the CDR3 is TGTGCCAGTGCGGGACAGAATTCCTACGAGCAGTACTTC.